The clone carrying this TCR beta chain has just a few counts. Looked up from germline, CDR1 is SGHVS and CDR2 is FNYEAQ. The CDR3 contains 15 residues. These data are taken from a study of tumor-infiltrating lymphocytes in oesophageal squamous cell carcinoma. TCRdb passed the PCR reads through MiXCR, listing each CDR3 protein once. The table lists about 22,000 distinct CDR3 sequences, under 35% of them singletons. This sequence joins TRBV7-6 and TRBJ2-4; 8 nucleotides agree with TRBD2. The DNA matches TRBJ2-5 better at its end, which makes the J call doubtful. Material: esophageal tumor tissue. This sequence originates from a female donor with esophageal squamous cell carcinoma. The CDR3 loop is CASSRVPGGQETQYF. CDR3 in DNA: TGTGCCAGCAGCCGAGTTCCGGGGGGGCAAGAGACCCAGTACTTC.